A selection of T cell receptor beta chains follows, all from one sample in a study of blood T cell repertoires in COVID-19. Here immunoSEQ multiplex PCR was the method, and the copy in TCRdb shows in-frame clones only, minus some. Of 100,000 or so clones in the sample, 91% were seen once. The specimen was peripheral blood. These receptors all stem from a man in his forties or fifties with acute or convalescent COVID-19. Both conserved end residues are part of each CDR3. D genes are given only for firm matches. Clone size is stated in some rows and not others, as once, few, many or a class when expanded.

CDR3nt: TGTGCCAGCAGCTTGACCCCAGGGGCAACTAATGAAAAACTGTTTTTT
CDR3aa: CASSLTPGATNEKLFF
abundance: NA
v_gene: TRBV5-4
len: 16
d_gene: NA
j_gene: TRBJ1-4

CDR3nt: TGTGCCAGCCGTGACAGGGCAAGCACTGAAGCTTTCTTT
CDR3aa: CASRDRASTEAFF
abundance: NA
v_gene: TRBV27
len: 13
d_gene: TRBD1
j_gene: TRBJ1-1

CDR3nt: TGCGCCAGCAGCGACCACCCGGGACTTAGTTCCAGCAACTATGGCTACACCTTC
CDR3aa: CASSDHPGLSSSNYGYTF
abundance: NA
v_gene: TRBV5-1
len: 18
d_gene: NA
j_gene: TRBJ1-2

CDR3nt: TGCGCCAGCAGTACGGGCGGGGGGGCCTATAATGAGCAGTTCTTC
CDR3aa: CASSTGGGAYNEQFF
abundance: NA
v_gene: TRBV10-1
len: 15
d_gene: TRBD2
j_gene: TRBJ2-1

CDR3nt: TGCAGCGTTGTGATCAGGGGACGAAACTATGGCTACACCTTC
CDR3aa: CSVVIRGRNYGYTF
abundance: NA
v_gene: TRBV29-1
len: 14
d_gene: NA
j_gene: TRBJ1-2

CDR3nt: TGTGCCAGTAGTCTCCGGGGAGGGACAGATACGCAGTATTTT
CDR3aa: CASSLRGGTDTQYF
abundance: few
v_gene: TRBV19
len: 14
d_gene: TRBD2
j_gene: TRBJ2-3

CDR3nt: TGTGCCAGCTCTTTGGGACAGGGGGTTACCACCTTC
CDR3aa: CASSLGQGVTTF
abundance: few
v_gene: TRBV18
len: 12
d_gene: TRBD1
j_gene: TRBJ1-2

CDR3nt: TGCGCCAGCAGCCAAGAGGGGACAGGGGTCTCTGGAAACACCATATATTTT
CDR3aa: CASSQEGTGVSGNTIYF
abundance: NA
v_gene: TRBV4-1
len: 17
d_gene: TRBD1
j_gene: TRBJ1-3

CDR3nt: TGTGCCAGCAGCTTACAGGCAAACTATGGCTACACCTTC
CDR3aa: CASSLQANYGYTF
abundance: NA
v_gene: TRBV7-2
len: 13
d_gene: NA
j_gene: TRBJ1-2

CDR3nt: TGTGCCAGCAGCCTTGACGGGAATTCACCCCTCCACTTT
CDR3aa: CASSLDGNSPLHF
abundance: NA
v_gene: TRBV7-9
len: 13
d_gene: NA
j_gene: TRBJ1-6